This T cell receptor (beta chain) was retrieved from a study of OX40 agonist ivuxolimab in advanced cancers. About the study: Subjects had a mean age of around 63 years, with a range of about 23 to 79; roughly 83% were male. Prior anti-PD-1, anti-PD-L1 or anti-CTLA-4 therapy did not bar entry, and around 39% had some. The study, taken as a whole, reports: In the 0.1 to 3.0 mg/kg range, CD4+ and CD8+ blood T cells had expanded clonally by week 6.

Notes on this clone: Its specificity is unknown.

Germline lookup yields CDR1 PRHDT and CDR2 FYEKMQ (reference sequence). Trimming pared 9 bases from V and 2 bases from J, leaving 7 bases between. CDR3 size: 11 residues. The table came from immunoSEQ multiplex PCR; TCRdb's copy has only in-frame clones and leaves some out. The sample yields some 16,000 clones, roughly 79% seen once. Prior autoimmune disease or systemic immunosuppression barred patients. The receptor was isolated from an adult with an advanced solid tumor such as melanoma, head and neck, liver or kidney cancer. The sample consisted of CD4+ or CD8+ T cells sorted from blood, taken in a trial of the OX40 agonist ivuxolimab. This chain joins TRBV13 and TRBJ1-1; D may be TRBD1 (5 bases). The DNA of the CDR3 is TGTGCCAGGGGACCCAACACTGAAGCTTTCTTT. It translates to CARGPNTEAFF.